This T cell receptor (beta chain) was captured in a study of cytomegalovirus exposure and HLA in healthy donors. Study-level results: In a later analysis, productive TCRs from donors in an Asian-associated ancestry cluster reportedly carried fewer N-insertions than the cohort mean.

The length of the CDR3 is 16 residues. About this clone: The antigen remains undetermined.

Use of 60 Vbeta and 13 Jbeta primers characterized the PCR. This table comes from immunoSEQ multiplex PCR, and its TCRdb copy is limited to in-frame clones, with some not included. The sample lists roughly 190,000 clones; around 87% were seen once. The V gene is TRBV21-1, the J gene TRBJ1-6; the table assigns TRBD1, which was not confirmed against the DNA. TRBV21-1 constitutes a pseudogene. Sample: PBMCs. This TCR was sampled from a boy between 2 and 10 years old in good health and CMV-seronegative. CDR3 protein: CASSNVRGTYNSPLHF. CDR3 in DNA: TGTGCCAGCAGCAACGTTAGGGGGACCTATAATTCACCCCTCCACTTT.